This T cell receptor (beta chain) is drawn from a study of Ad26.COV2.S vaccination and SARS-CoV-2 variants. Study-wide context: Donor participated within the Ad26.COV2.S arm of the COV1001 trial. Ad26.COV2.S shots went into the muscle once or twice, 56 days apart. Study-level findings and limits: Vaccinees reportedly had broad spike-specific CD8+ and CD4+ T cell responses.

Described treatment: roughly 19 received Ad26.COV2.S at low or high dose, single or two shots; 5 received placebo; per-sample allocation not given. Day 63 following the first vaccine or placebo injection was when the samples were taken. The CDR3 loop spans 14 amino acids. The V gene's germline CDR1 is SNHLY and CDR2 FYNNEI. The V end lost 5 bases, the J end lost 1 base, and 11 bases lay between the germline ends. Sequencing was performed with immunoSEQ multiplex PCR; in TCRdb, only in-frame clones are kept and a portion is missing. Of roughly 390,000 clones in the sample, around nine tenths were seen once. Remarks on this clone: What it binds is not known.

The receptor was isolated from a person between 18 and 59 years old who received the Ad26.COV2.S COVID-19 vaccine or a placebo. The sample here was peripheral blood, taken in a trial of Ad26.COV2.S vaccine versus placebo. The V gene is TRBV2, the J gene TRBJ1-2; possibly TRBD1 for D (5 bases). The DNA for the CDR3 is TGTGCCAGCAGTTACGACAGTTTTAACTATGGCTACACCTTC. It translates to CASSYDSFNYGYTF. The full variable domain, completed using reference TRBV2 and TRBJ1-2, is EPEVTQTPSHQVTQMGQEVILRCVPISNHLYFYWYRQILGQKVEFLVSFYNNEISEKSEIFDDQFSVERPDGSNFTLKIRSTKLEDSAMYFCASSYDSFNYGYTFGSGTRLTVV.